This TCR beta chain appears in the sequencing data of a study of T cell responses to AZD1222 COVID-19 vaccine. For the study at large: Timing groups of about 4 and about 12 weeks for second doses were pooled. Findings and limits, study-wide: Seropositive status at baseline applied to only a handful of AZD1222 recipients. Clonal diversity may have been underestimated in mostly white British donors. The peak T cell response came first, and repertoires were sampled only after it.

CDR1 MNHNS and CDR2 SASEGT come from the germline V gene. The CDR3 loop spans 15 amino acids. V lost 0 bases, J lost 4 bases, and 2 bases stayed unmatched. Relative to its sample, this clone is medium-sized (0.01 to 0.1%). What it binds is unknown. TCRdb's copy holds only in-frame clones and misses some; the assay was immunoSEQ multiplex PCR. Counted here are about 130,000 clones, around 92% occurring once; the ten biggest clones make up 1.5% to 2%. Sequences were derived from peripheral blood, sampled on day 0 of AZD1222 vaccination. The chain recombines TRBV6-1 with TRBJ2-1, with TRBD2 identical over 8 bases. The sequence was obtained from an adult in good health. The CDR3 sequence is CASSEASGEYNEQFF. CDR3 in DNA: TGTGCCAGCAGTGAAGCTAGCGGGGAGTACAATGAGCAGTTCTTC.